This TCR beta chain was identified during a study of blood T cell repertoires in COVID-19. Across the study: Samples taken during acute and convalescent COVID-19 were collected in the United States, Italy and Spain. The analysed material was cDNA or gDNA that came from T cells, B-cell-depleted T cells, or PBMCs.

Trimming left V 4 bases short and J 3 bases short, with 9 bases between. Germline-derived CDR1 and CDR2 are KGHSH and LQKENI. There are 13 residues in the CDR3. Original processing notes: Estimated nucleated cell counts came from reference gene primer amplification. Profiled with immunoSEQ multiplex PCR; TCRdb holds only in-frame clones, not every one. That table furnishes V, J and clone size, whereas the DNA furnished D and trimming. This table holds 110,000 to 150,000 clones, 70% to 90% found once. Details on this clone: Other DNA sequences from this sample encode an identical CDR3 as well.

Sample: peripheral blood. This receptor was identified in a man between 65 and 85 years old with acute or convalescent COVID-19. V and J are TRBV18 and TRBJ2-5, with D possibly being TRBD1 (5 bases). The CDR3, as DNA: TGTGCCAGCTCACTCGGACAAAAAGAGACCCAGTACTTC. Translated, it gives CASSLGQKETQYF.